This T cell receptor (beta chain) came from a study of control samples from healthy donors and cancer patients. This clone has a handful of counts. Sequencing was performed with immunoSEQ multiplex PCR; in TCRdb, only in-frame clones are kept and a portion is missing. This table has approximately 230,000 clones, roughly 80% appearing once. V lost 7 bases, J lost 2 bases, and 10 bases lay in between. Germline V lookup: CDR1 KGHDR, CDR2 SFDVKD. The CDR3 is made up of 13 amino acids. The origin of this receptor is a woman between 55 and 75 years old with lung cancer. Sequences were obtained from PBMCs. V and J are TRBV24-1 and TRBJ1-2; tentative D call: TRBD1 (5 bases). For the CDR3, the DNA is TGTGCCACCAGCCGCGACAGAAACTATGGCTACACCTTC. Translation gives CATSRDRNYGYTF.